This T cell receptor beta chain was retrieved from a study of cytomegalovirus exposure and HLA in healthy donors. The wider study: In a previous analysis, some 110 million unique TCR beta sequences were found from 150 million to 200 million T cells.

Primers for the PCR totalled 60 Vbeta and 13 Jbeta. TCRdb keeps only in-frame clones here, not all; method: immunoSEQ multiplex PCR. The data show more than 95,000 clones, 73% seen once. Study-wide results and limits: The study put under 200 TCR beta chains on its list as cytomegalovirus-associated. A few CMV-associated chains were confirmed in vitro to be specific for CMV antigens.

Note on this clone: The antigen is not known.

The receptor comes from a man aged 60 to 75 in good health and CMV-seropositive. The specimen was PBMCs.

The CDR3 loop is CASSPRSPSGASGTEQFF. The DNA for the CDR3 is TGTGCCAGCAGCCCTCGATCCCCAAGTGGGGCTAGCGGTACAGAGCAGTTCTTC. V usage is TRBV9 and J usage is TRBJ2-1; TRBD2 agrees at 7 bases. The germline V gene encodes CDR1 SGDLS and CDR2 YYNGEE. CDR3 size: 18 residues. Losses at the gene ends were 4 bases for V and 10 bases for J; bases not matched to a gene: 23.